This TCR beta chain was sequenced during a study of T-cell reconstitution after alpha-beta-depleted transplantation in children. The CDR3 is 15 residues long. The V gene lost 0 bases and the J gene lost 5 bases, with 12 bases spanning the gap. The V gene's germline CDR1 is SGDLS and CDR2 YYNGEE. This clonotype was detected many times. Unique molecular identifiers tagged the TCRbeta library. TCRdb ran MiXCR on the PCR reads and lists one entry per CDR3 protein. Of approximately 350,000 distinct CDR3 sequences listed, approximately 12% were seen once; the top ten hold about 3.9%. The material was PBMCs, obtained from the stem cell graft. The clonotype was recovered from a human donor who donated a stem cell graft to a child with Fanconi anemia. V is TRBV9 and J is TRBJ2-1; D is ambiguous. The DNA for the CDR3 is TGTGCCAGCAGCGTAGAGTTCCGATTTAACAATGAGCAGTTCTTC. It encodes CASSVEFRFNNEQFF.